Reported below is one T cell receptor (beta chain). What it binds is unknown. The CDR3 sequence is 14 residues long. Germline V gene data show CDR1 as SGHNT and CDR2 as YYREEE (reference sequence). Trimming removed 4 bases from V and 2 bases from J, with 12 bases in between. This sample is part of a study of siplizumab effects on memory and regulatory T cells. Study-level points and caveats: A minor share of alloreactive clones matched unstimulated subsets. Under siplizumab, alloreactive sequences traced to unstimulated CD4+ memory cells were significantly reduced.

Using immunoSEQ multiplex PCR, the repertoire was profiled, and TCRdb retains in-frame clones only, with some absent. The sample lists some 90,000 clones; 70% to 90% were seen once. The chain employs TRBV5-4 and TRBJ1-1; tentatively, D is TRBD1 (5 bases). The receptor comes from a human donor in good health. Sequenced sample: CD4+ T cells sorted from blood. This CDR3 is CASSGNGANTEAFF. CDR3 in DNA: TGTGCCAGCAGCGGAAACGGGGCTAACACTGAAGCTTTCTTT.